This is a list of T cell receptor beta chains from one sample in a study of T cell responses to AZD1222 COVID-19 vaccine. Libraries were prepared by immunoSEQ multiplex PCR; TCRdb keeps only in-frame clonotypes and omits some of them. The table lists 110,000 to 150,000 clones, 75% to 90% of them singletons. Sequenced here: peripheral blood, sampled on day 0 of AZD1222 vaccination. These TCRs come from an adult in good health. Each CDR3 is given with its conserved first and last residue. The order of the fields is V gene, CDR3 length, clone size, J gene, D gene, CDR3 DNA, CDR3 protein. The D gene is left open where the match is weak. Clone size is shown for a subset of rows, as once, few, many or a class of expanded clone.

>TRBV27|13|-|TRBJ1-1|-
TGTGCCAGCAGTTTATTCTGGGGGACTGAAGCTTTCTTT
CASSLFWGTEAFF
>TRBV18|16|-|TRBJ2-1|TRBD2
TGTGCCAGCTCACCACCCGGGACTAGCGGGATCCATGAGCAGTTCTTC
CASSPPGTSGIHEQFF
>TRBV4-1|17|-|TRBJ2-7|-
TGCGCCAGCAGCCAAGAATATTTGGGCAGAACAAACTACGAGCAGTACTTC
CASSQEYLGRTNYEQYF
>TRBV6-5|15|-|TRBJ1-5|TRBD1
TGTGCCAGCAGTTACTCGCGACAGGGGGCTCAGCCCCAGCATTTT
CASSYSRQGAQPQHF
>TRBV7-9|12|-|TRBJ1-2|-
TGTGCCAGCAGCTTAGGTGGTTTTGGCTACACCTTC
CASSLGGFGYTF
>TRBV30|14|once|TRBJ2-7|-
TGTGCCTGGAGTGATGGGCAGGGGTACCACGAGCAGTACTTC
CAWSDGQGYHEQYF
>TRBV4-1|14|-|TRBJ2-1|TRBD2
TGCGCCAGCAGCCCCTCGGGGGGGGTCAATGAGCAGTTCTTC
CASSPSGGVNEQFF
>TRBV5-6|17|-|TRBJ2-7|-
TGTGCCAGCAGCTTTCGAACCTCACGTGATATACCAAGCGAGCAGTACTTC
CASSFRTSRDIPSEQYF
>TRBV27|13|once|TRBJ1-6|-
TGTGCCAGCAGTGTAGGACACACTTCACCCCTCCACTTT
CASSVGHTSPLHF
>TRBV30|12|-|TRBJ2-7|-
TGTGCCTGGAGTGTTAAGGGAGCCGAGCAGTACTTC
CAWSVKGAEQYF
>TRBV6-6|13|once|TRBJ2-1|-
TGTGCCAGCAGTTACTATCGAAACAATGAGCAGTTCTTC
CASSYYRNNEQFF
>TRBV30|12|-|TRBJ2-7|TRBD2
TGTGCCTGGAGTATTAGCGGGGTCGAGCAGTACTTC
CAWSISGVEQYF
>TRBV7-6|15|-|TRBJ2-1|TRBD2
TGTGCCAGCAGCTTAACGGGTAGCGGGAGCAATGAGCAGTTCTTC
CASSLTGSGSNEQFF